These 5 T cell receptor beta chains came from one sample sequenced in a study of neurological immune-mediated disorders. One entry per CDR3 protein results from TCRdb running MiXCR on the 5' RACE reads. The data show about 38,000 distinct CDR3 sequences, with around 10% seen just once and around 4% held by the top ten. Described time point: technical triplicate 1. The sequenced material came from PBMCs. These receptors were collected from a man aged 55 to 70 with HTLV-1-associated myelopathy (HAM/TSP).

This clonotype was found many times. The chain is built from TRBV2 and TRBJ1-2; D unresolved. Between the trimmed V and J ends, which lost 3 bases and 8 bases, there was a span of 10 bases. CDR1 is SNHLY, CDR2 FYNNEI, per germline. The CDR3 covers 12 residues. CDR3 nucleotides: TGTGCCAGCAGTGACACACTTCGGGGCTACACCTTC. It yields the protein CASSDTLRGYTF.

This clonotype occurred many times. The chain joins TRBV27 to TRBJ2-1; 7 bases match TRBD1. The CDR3 is 15 residues long. CDR1 and CDR2 from the germline V gene are MNHEY and SMNVEV (reference sequence). Losses at the gene ends were 0 bases for V and 7 bases for J; bases not matched to a gene: 6. The DNA of the CDR3 is TGTGCCAGCAGTTTATCGGCAGGGGGTAATAATGAGCAGTTCTTC. This sequence encodes CASSLSAGGNNEQFF.

This clonotype was detected ten times or more. V gene TRBV7-2 combines with J gene TRBJ2-2; D remains ambiguous. The CDR3 is 15 residues long. Germline assignment: CDR1 SGHTA and CDR2 FQGNSA. V shed 1 base and J shed 1 base, with 7 bases lying between them. In DNA, the CDR3 is TGTGCCAGCAGCTTAGGAGGCGGGAACACCGGGGAGCTGTTTTTT. It encodes CASSLGGGNTGELFF.

Sample share makes this clonotype medium-sized. This rearrangement joins TRBV29-1 to TRBJ1-1; D may be TRBD1 (6 bases). Trimming pared 4 bases from V and 3 bases from J, leaving 12 bases between. The germline CDR1 and CDR2 sequences are SQVTM and ANQGSEA. The CDR3 totals 13 residues. CDR3 protein: CSVVQGSYTEAFF. The CDR3 DNA follows: TGCAGCGTTGTTCAGGGGTCCTACACTGAAGCTTTCTTT.

By sample share, this clonotype is medium-sized. The CDR3 DNA reads as TGCGCCAGCAGCGAGGGGAACACCGGGGAGCTGTTTTTT. Protein product: CASSEGNTGELFF. The chain carries TRBV5-1 and TRBJ2-2; TRBD2 is a possible D gene (5 bases). Per germline, CDR1 SGHRS and CDR2 YFSETQ. V was shortened by 4 bases and J by 1 base, with 5 bases between the two germline ends. The CDR3 runs to 13 residues.